A selection of T cell receptor beta chains follows, all from one sample in a study of shared clonotypes between healthy human individuals. Method: immunoSEQ multiplex PCR; TCRdb's copy keeps in-frame clones and lacks some. The sample consists of some 2 million clones, about 94% of them appearing once. Sample: naive CD8+ T cells sorted from blood. The receptors shown here come from a man aged 18-30 years in good health. Both conserved end residues are trimmed from each CDR3. Where a row states a size, it is once, few, many or the class of an expanded clone; other rows omit it.

.,TRBJ2-7,TRBV10-1,ASSEPRGDRAQQY
.,TRBJ2-7,TRBV5-1,ASSSELWRESSYEQY
.,TRBJ2-1,TRBV10-3,AINPWGQGEQF
.,TRBJ2-1,TRBV6-6,ASRQREERNEQF
.,TRBJ2-7,TRBV7-2,ASSLGLGNEQY
.,TRBJ2-7,TRBV6-5,ATGTSPYEQY
.,TRBJ1-1,TRBV15,ATSMGENTEAF
.,TRBJ2-7,TRBV11-2,ASSVYFGTGVYEQY
.,TRBJ1-2,TRBV28,ASRSTISQGRRYGYT
.,TRBJ2-7,TRBV9,ASSVGPEAGVYEQY
.,TRBJ2-1,TRBV7-2,ASSLARTSEQF
.,TRBJ2-3,TRBV28,ASSLPSRVTQY
.,TRBJ1-5,TRBV4-1,ASSQVPYLDQPQH
.,TRBJ2-1,TRBV9,ASTFSGYEQF
.,TRBJ1-3,TRBV7-8,ASSSADFGNTIY
.,TRBJ2-1,TRBV29-1,SVEKGDPSTYNEQF
.,TRBJ2-7,TRBV6-5,ASSYSLGQRAYEQY
.,TRBJ2-7,TRBV4-1,ASSQEGDEQY
.,TRBJ1-2,TRBV4-1,ASSQDIEVVYGYT
.,TRBJ2-6,TRBV4-2,ASSPYGGRVAGANVLT
once,TRBJ1-3,TRBV15,ATSGPRGTSGNTIY
.,TRBJ2-7,TRBV9,ASSVGDSETYEQY
.,TRBJ2-7,TRBV7-9,ASSPGQGPYEQY
.,TRBJ2-7,TRBV5-4,ASSLESKQSGQY
.,TRBJ1-5,TRBV10-3,AIGGTGAINQPQH
.,TRBJ1-2,TRBV4-3,ASSQDRGRPFYGYT
.,TRBJ2-1,TRBV29-1,SVSSLWGDEQF
.,TRBJ1-5,TRBV6-1,ASQGDYWGNQPQH
.,TRBJ1-1,TRBV27,ASSLGEATEAF
.,TRBJ1-1,TRBV7-9,ASSLGGSGEAF
.,TRBJ2-3,TRBV4-3,ASSPGTSGTDTQY
.,TRBJ2-7,TRBV28,ASSSGGPYEQY
.,TRBJ2-3,TRBV6-6,ASSPASSTDTQY
.,TRBJ1-3,TRBV28,ASSGRSPKFSGNTIY
once,TRBJ2-7,TRBV28,ASSGGDLSRFLPYEQY
.,TRBJ2-2,TRBV4-1,ASSQGENTGELF
once,TRBJ2-7,TRBV6-5,ASSKGFPSYEQY
.,TRBJ2-5,TRBV7-3,ASSLGLAGDETQY
.,TRBJ2-2,TRBV27,ASSPGLAGAGELF
once,TRBJ2-1,TRBV4-1,ASSRIRDSYNEQF
.,TRBJ1-1,TRBV5-6,ASSFRNTEAF
.,TRBJ2-3,TRBV5-6,ASSLGRGTDTQY
.,TRBJ1-6,TRBV7-2,ASSPIRGGIPPLH
.,TRBJ2-1,TRBV30,AFTRRTSGGPWNEQF
.,TRBJ2-5,TRBV27,ASSLYAGGQETQY